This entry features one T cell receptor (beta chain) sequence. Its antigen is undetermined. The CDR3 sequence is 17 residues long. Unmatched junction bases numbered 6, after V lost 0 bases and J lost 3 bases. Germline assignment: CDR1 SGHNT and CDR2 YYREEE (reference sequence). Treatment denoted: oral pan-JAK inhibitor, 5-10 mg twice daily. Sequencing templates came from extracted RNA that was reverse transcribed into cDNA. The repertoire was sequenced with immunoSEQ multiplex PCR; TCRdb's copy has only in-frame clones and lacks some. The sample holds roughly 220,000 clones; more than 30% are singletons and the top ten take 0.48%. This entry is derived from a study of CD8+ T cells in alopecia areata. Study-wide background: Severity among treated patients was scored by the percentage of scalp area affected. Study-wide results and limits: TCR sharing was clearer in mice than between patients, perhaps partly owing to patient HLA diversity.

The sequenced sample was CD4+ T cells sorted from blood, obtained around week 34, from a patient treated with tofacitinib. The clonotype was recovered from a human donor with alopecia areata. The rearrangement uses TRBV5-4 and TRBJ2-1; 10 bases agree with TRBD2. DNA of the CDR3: TGTGCCAGCAGCTTGGTTCGGCTAGCGGGAGACTACAATGAGCAGTTCTTC. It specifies CASSLVRLAGDYNEQFF.